This T cell receptor beta chain was identified in a study of blood T cell repertoires in COVID-19 (dated by TCRdb to 2018 to 2020). Concerning the study at large: Samples covering the acute and convalescent phases of COVID-19 were provided by collaborators in the United States, Italy and Spain. The prospective study material was composed of cDNA or gDNA derived from T cells, B-cell-depleted T cells, or PBMCs. Subjects who had been exposed to COVID-19, were actively infected with it, or had recovered from it provided the deeply sampled blood TCRbeta repertoires that made up the dataset. The repertoires were made available in a free public database intended to serve as a resource for research on the immune response to SARS-CoV-2. The samples were drawn from the first 160 participants of the ongoing ImmuneRACE study and from about 1,200 subjects provided by 6 global collaborators. Nearly every sample came with metadata listing a de-identified subject ID, COVID-19 status, age in years and sex. Where available, HLA class I and class II types were obtained from metadata supplied by the sample provider rather than from assay-based typing.

Paper-wide results and their limitations: How much clinical and demographic metadata was included differed by source and by participant, and the metadata was provided uncurated.

The collaborating institutions used their own protocols to collect whole blood in K2EDTA tubes. Collaborator samples were shipped for TCRbeta analysis as frozen whole blood, isolated PBMCs, or DNA extracted from either sample type. In the germline V gene, CDR1 corresponds to SGHRS and CDR2 to YFSETQ. Relative to germline, V is 6 bases shorter and J is 1 base shorter, with 10 bases between their ends. Measured from the cysteine to the phenylalanine, the CDR3 is 13 residues long. The DNA shown is the 39-base CDR3, in frame from base 1. TCRbeta CDR3 regions were amplified from genomic DNA using the immunoSEQ Assay, a bias-controlled multiplex PCR. The published analysis was carried out like this. Within the assay, amplification of reference gene primers was used to estimate how many nucleated cells each sample contained. To quantify the absolute abundance of each unique TCRbeta CDR3 rearrangement, sequence reads were collapsed and filtered. For each sample, productive Simpson clonality was calculated as the square root of Simpson's diversity index across productive rearrangements. TCRdb carries this immuneACCESS record with in-frame sequences only. Its versions omit some clonotypes, under half of them owing to an unresolved V gene in the studies checked, with the rest unexplained. V and J calls and clone size are those listed in that table; D and trimming were worked out from the DNA. The sample table holds under 200,000 clones, of which around 84% were seen once. About 4.9% of the sample is taken by the ten largest.

A note on this clone: Its antigen remains unidentified. Per-nucleotide qualities are absent, and no much larger clonotype sits a single base away.

Material: peripheral blood. This clonotype was obtained from a woman older than 75 with acute or convalescent COVID-19. Recombination connected TRBV5-1 to TRBJ1-2; the D segment cannot be called with confidence. CDR3 region: CASKGGNNYGYTF. DNA sequence: TGCGCCAGCAAGGGCGGGAATAACTATGGCTACACCTTC.